A selection of T cell receptor beta chains follows, all from one sample in a study of blood T cells in healthy people across ages. One entry per CDR3 protein results from TCRdb running MiXCR on the 5' RACE reads. In the table there are nearly 800,000 distinct CDR3 sequences, approximately 53% of which are singletons. Sequenced input: blood. The source is a man between 40 and 49 years old in good health. The CDR3 runs from the conserved cysteine through the conserved F or W. A D gene is named only where the DNA matches it firmly. Only part of the rows carry a size: once, few, many, or a class if the clone is expanded.

J gene	D gene	V gene	clone size	CDR3 protein	CDR3 DNA
TRBJ2-1	-	TRBV28	-	CASRSTAYNEQFF	TGTGCCAGCAGGTCGACAGCCTACAATGAGCAGTTCTTC
TRBJ2-7	TRBD1	TRBV29-1	-	CSAQGALYEQYF	TGCAGCGCCCAGGGGGCCCTCTACGAGCAGTACTTC
TRBJ2-5	TRBD1	TRBV9	-	CASNPLDRGGGETQYF	TGTGCCAGCAATCCCCTGGACAGGGGGGGAGGAGAGACCCAGTACTTC
TRBJ2-4	-	TRBV5-6	-	CASSLVGSSAKNIQYF	TGTGCCAGCAGCTTAGTTGGGTCCTCGGCCAAAAACATTCAGTACTTC
TRBJ2-2	-	TRBV2	-	CASSEVAGTPNTGELFF	TGTGCCAGCAGTGAAGTGGCAGGGACACCGAACACCGGGGAGCTGTTTTTT
TRBJ2-7	TRBD1	TRBV6-5	-	CASKRTGSYEQYF	TGTGCCAGCAAGAGGACAGGATCCTACGAGCAGTACTTC
TRBJ2-5	-	TRBV6-2/TRBV6-3	-	CASSPNRGETQYF	TGTGCCAGCAGTCCTAATCGGGGAGAGACCCAGTACTTC
TRBJ2-5	-	TRBV28	-	CASISGETQYF	TGTGCCAGCATTTCGGGGGAGACCCAGTACTTC
TRBJ1-1	-	TRBV6-5	-	CASSRRDEAFF	TGTGCCAGCAGTCGGAGGGATGAAGCTTTCTTT
TRBJ2-4	TRBD1	TRBV24-1	few	CATSERQGAKNIQYF	TGTGCCACCAGTGAACGACAGGGAGCCAAAAACATTCAGTACTTC
TRBJ1-2	-	TRBV28	-	CASRGTGYTF	TGTGCCAGCAGGGGGACGGGCTACACCTTC
TRBJ2-5	-	TRBV28	-	CASSISYFLNQETQYF	TGTGCCAGCAGTATTTCCTACTTCCTTAACCAAGAGACCCAGTACTTC
TRBJ2-3	-	TRBV5-1	few	CASSLTSPTDTQYF	TGCGCCAGCAGCTTAACTAGCCCCACAGATACGCAGTATTTT
TRBJ2-7	TRBD2	TRBV4-3	-	CASSQDPTSGRGEQYF	TGCGCCAGCAGCCAAGATCCCACTAGCGGGAGAGGGGAGCAGTACTTC
TRBJ2-2	-	TRBV7-2	-	CASSRETGVARTGELFF	TGTGCCAGCAGCCGCGAGACAGGTGTCGCCCGGACCGGGGAGCTGTTTTTT
TRBJ2-1	-	TRBV27	few	CASSLQGRSMEEFF	TGTGCCAGCAGTTTACAGGGACGCAGTATGGAAGAGTTCTTC
TRBJ2-5	TRBD2	TRBV7-2	-	CAGSLGAGRGVETQYF	TGTGCCGGCAGCTTAGGTGCGGGACGGGGGGTGGAGACCCAGTACTTC
TRBJ2-5	-	TRBV7-2	few	CASSLANRVQYF	TGTGCCAGCAGCTTAGCGAACCGTGTCCAGTACTTC
TRBJ2-7	TRBD2	TRBV7-9	few	CASSSRTSLPLYF	TGTGCCAGCAGCAGCAGGACTAGTTTACCCTTGTACTTC
TRBJ2-1	-	TRBV11-3	-	CATQDPWGSYNEQFF	TGTGCCACACAGGACCCCTGGGGATCCTACAATGAGCAGTTCTTC
TRBJ2-7	TRBD2	TRBV7-2	many	CASSQGSGRTYEQYF	TGTGCCAGCAGCCAAGGTAGCGGGAGGACCTACGAGCAGTACTTC
TRBJ1-2	-	TRBV6-1	-	CASSRQGYYGYTF	TGTGCCAGCAGTAGGCAGGGTTACTATGGCTACACCTTC
TRBJ2-7	TRBD1	TRBV5-4	-	CASSLEGGMDEQYF	TGTGCCAGCAGCTTAGAAGGGGGCATGGACGAGCAGTACTTC
TRBJ1-1	-	TRBV10-3	-	CAISEGAGEVDTEAFF	TGTGCCATCAGTGAGGGAGCGGGTGAAGTGGACACTGAAGCTTTCTTT
TRBJ2-5	TRBD2	TRBV18	-	CASSPQAGGQETQYF	TGTGCCAGCTCACCACAAGCGGGGGGACAAGAGACCCAGTACTTC
TRBJ2-3	-	TRBV7-3	once	CASSSSGSDTQYF	TGTGCCAGCAGCTCGTCAGGGTCAGATACGCAGTATTTT
TRBJ2-3	-	TRBV5-1	many	CASSLDSGTSTDTQYF	TGCGCCAGCAGCTTGGATTCCGGGACAAGCACAGATACGCAGTATTTT
TRBJ1-2	-	TRBV29-1	-	CSVAAGGGYTF	TGCAGCGTTGCCGCAGGCGGGGGCTACACCTTC
TRBJ2-1	-	TRBV12-3/TRBV12-4	many	CASTLQGEKYNEQFF	TGTGCCAGCACCCTCCAGGGAGAGAAATACAATGAGCAGTTCTTC
TRBJ1-2	TRBD1	TRBV5-1	-	CASSLDNRGDYGYTF	TGCGCCAGCAGCCTTGATAACAGGGGTGATTATGGCTACACCTTC
TRBJ2-5	TRBD2	TRBV20-1	-	CSARGAGGVETQYF	TGCAGTGCTAGGGGCGCGGGAGGAGTTGAGACCCAGTACTTC
TRBJ2-7	-	TRBV28	-	CASSSKTGLFWQYF	TGTGCCAGCAGTTCCAAGACAGGACTCTTTTGGCAGTACTTC